Below, 28 T cell receptor beta chains from the same sample are listed, as sequenced in a study of CD8 T cells in cerebrospinal fluid in Alzheimer's disease. TCRdb re-called the 10x single-cell sequencing reads and gives one entry per CDR3 protein, without DNA. The table gives about 790 distinct CDR3 sequences; the top ten clones make up 15% to 20% of it. The sample taken for sequencing was cerebrospinal fluid. The receptor set was obtained from a human donor with Parkinson's disease.

This clonotype ranks as medium-sized (0.01 to 0.1%) in terms of frequency. The V call is TRBV2, the J call TRBJ2-5. Per germline, CDR1 SNHLY and CDR2 FYNNEI. The CDR3 spans 11 residues. CDR3 sequence: CASSERETQYF.

This clonotype is deemed large by its frequency. V is TRBV10-3 and J is TRBJ2-1; TCRdb gives TRBD1 as the D gene, but with no DNA this cannot be confirmed. Germline V CDR1 and CDR2: ENHRY, SYGVKD. The CDR3 has 12 amino acids. The CDR3 sequence: CAISTAPNEQFF.

This clonotype is classed as medium-sized by frequency. This chain uses TRBV20-1 with TRBJ2-3; TCRdb returns TRBD2, unconfirmable since there is no DNA. CDR3 length equals 13 residues. Germline V lookup: CDR1 DFQATT, CDR2 SNEGSKA (reference sequence). CDR3 loop: CSARGPTTDTQYF.

According to its frequency, this clonotype is medium-sized. The chain couples TRBV20-1 to TRBJ1-2; TCRdb lists TRBD1, though no DNA is available to test this call. Germline-derived CDR1 and CDR2 are DFQATT and SNEGSKA (reference sequence). The CDR3 has 13 amino acids. CDR3 protein: CSASPRGLYGYTF.

This clonotype is identified as large from frequency. This chain links TRBV20-1 with TRBJ2-7; TCRdb names TRBD1, which stays unverified in the absence of DNA. The CDR3 has 14 amino acids. Germline CDR1 reads DFQATT; CDR2 reads SNEGSKA (reference sequence). CDR3 protein: CSARDPGGKNEQYF.

This clonotype is classed as large (0.1 to 1%) by frequency. The V gene is TRBV20-1, the J gene TRBJ1-4. The CDR3 consists of 13 residues. CDR1 and CDR2 (germline): DFQATT, SNEGSKA (reference sequence). The CDR3 sequence: CSADGLTNEKLFF.

This clonotype is called large based on its frequency. V is TRBV6-5 and J is TRBJ2-2; TCRdb names TRBD1, which stays unverified in the absence of DNA. Germline assignment: CDR1 MNHEY and CDR2 SVGAGI. The length of the CDR3 is 14 residues. CDR3 amino acids: CASSPDRETGELFF.

This clonotype is deemed medium-sized by its frequency. This sequence joins TRBV27 and TRBJ2-3. Germline V gene data show CDR1 as MNHEY and CDR2 as SMNVEV (reference sequence). This CDR3 region has 16 residues. The CDR3 loop reads CASSSNLGLAADTQYF.

Its frequency marks this clonotype as medium-sized. The rearrangement joins TRBV12-3 or TRBV12-4 to TRBJ1-1; TCRdb indicates TRBD1, and absent DNA this call remains unverified. This CDR3 comprises 14 residues. CDR3 sequence: CASSLGGGRTEAFF.

This clonotype shows up as large by frequency. The J gene is TRBJ2-1, the V gene TRBV28; the D call from TCRdb, TRBD2, cannot be confirmed without DNA. Germline V lookup: CDR1 MDHEN, CDR2 SYDVKM. The CDR3 extends over 13 amino acids. This CDR3 is CATRTRRLGEQFF. Combining the CDR3 with reference TRBV28 and TRBJ2-1 gives the whole variable domain DVKVTQSSRYLVKRTGEKVFLECVQDMDHENMFWYRQDPGLGLRLIYFSYDVKMKEKGDIPEGYSVSREKKERFSLILESASTNQTSMYLCATRTRRLGEQFFGPGTRLTVL.

This clonotype shows up as medium-sized by frequency. The chain couples TRBV19 to TRBJ2-7; TCRdb reports TRBD2, a call that lacks DNA to check it against. The CDR3 loop spans 14 amino acids. Germline loops: CDR1 LNHDA, CDR2 SQIVND (reference sequence). The CDR3 here is CATPLLRLSYEQYF.

Its frequency marks this clonotype as medium-sized. The chain employs TRBV18 and TRBJ1-1. This CDR3 contains 14 residues. Germline CDR1 and CDR2: KGHSH and LQKENI. The CDR3 is CASSPGGLGTEAFF.

By frequency, this clonotype is large (0.1 to 1%). J is TRBJ2-7 and V is TRBV3-1. The CDR3 extends over 14 amino acids. Germline V gene data show CDR1 as LGHDT and CDR2 as YNNKEL (reference sequence). CDR3: CASSPETATYEQYF.

Its frequency marks this clonotype as medium-sized (0.01 to 0.1%). This sequence joins TRBV5-1 and TRBJ1-1. This CDR3 is built from 13 residues. Germline-derived CDR1 and CDR2 are SGHRS and YFSETQ. Here the CDR3 reads CASSLAGDTEAFF.

This clonotype is called large based on its frequency. V gene TRBV2 combines with J gene TRBJ2-2. Germline-derived CDR1 and CDR2 are SNHLY and FYNNEI. The CDR3 spans 13 residues. The CDR3 region is CASSGGETGELFF.

By frequency, this clonotype is large. The chain combines TRBV4-2 with TRBJ2-7; TCRdb selects TRBD2, and the lack of DNA leaves this call unchecked. In germline, CDR1 is LGHNA, CDR2 YNFKEQ. The CDR3 sequence is 17 residues long. The CDR3 sequence: CASSQEVLAGRSYEQYF.

By frequency, this clonotype is medium-sized. The rearrangement links TRBV20-1 to TRBJ1-1; TCRdb selects TRBD1, and the lack of DNA leaves this call unchecked. Germline CDR1 and CDR2: DFQATT and SNEGSKA (reference sequence). The CDR3 is made up of 12 amino acids. This CDR3 is CSASYRVDAAFF.

This clonotype registers medium-sized by frequency. The genes are TRBV4-2 and TRBJ1-6; TCRdb's D gene call, TRBD1, goes unchecked for lack of DNA. The germline V gene has CDR1 LGHNA and CDR2 YNFKEQ. The CDR3 is made up of 15 amino acids. CDR3 sequence: CASSLAGTVNSPLHF.

This clonotype ranks as medium-sized in terms of frequency. The chain employs TRBV11-3 and TRBJ2-1; TCRdb's D call, TRBD1, is unchecked because there is no DNA. The CDR3 is made up of 14 amino acids. CDR1 is SGHNT and CDR2 is YENEEA in the germline V gene. The CDR3 reads CASSSTAGVNEQFF. Drawing the rest from reference TRBV11-3 and TRBJ2-1, the complete variable domain is EAGVVQSPRYKIIEKKQPVAFWCNPISGHNTLYWYLQNLGQGPELLIRYENEEAVDDSQLPKDRFSAERLKGVDSTLKIQPAELGDSAVYLCASSSTAGVNEQFFGPGTRLTVL.

In terms of frequency, this clonotype is medium-sized. The rearrangement links TRBV6-2 or TRBV6-3 to TRBJ2-7; without DNA, the TCRdb call of TRBD1 cannot be checked. The CDR3 has 17 residues. Germline assignment: CDR1 MNHEY and CDR2 SVGEGT. CDR3 protein: CASSYSRLAPSRLEQYF.

This clonotype shows up as medium-sized by frequency. The V call is TRBV3-1, the J call TRBJ2-2; TCRdb gives TRBD2 as the D gene, but with no DNA this cannot be confirmed. Germline V gene sequence: CDR1 LGHDT, CDR2 YNNKEL (reference sequence). The CDR3 loop spans 16 amino acids. The CDR3 is CASRPVAGKNTGELFF.

This clonotype is large by frequency. J is TRBJ1-6 and V is TRBV4-3; the TCRdb D gene call, TRBD1, has no DNA to confirm it. The CDR3 contains 14 residues. Looked up from germline, CDR1 is LGHNA and CDR2 is YSLEER. This CDR3 is CASSPGTDNSPLHF.

This clonotype ranks as medium-sized (0.01 to 0.1%) in terms of frequency. CDR3 in amino acids: CASTPSVVGTGGTDTQYF. The chain carries TRBV27 and TRBJ2-3; TCRdb reports TRBD1, a call that lacks DNA to check it against. The V gene's germline CDR1 is MNHEY and CDR2 SMNVEV (reference sequence). There are 18 residues in the CDR3.

This clonotype is medium-sized by frequency. This chain's CDR3 is CSSQGGGIRYNEQFF. V and J are TRBV20-1 and TRBJ2-1; TCRdb's assignment of TRBD1 cannot be checked, as there is no DNA. This CDR3 comprises 15 residues. CDR1 is DFQATT and CDR2 is SNEGSKA in the germline V gene (reference sequence).

By frequency, this clonotype is large. The rearrangement joins TRBV20-1 to TRBJ1-6; the D call of TRBD1 rests on TCRdb alone, since no DNA is present to check it. Germline CDR1 reads DFQATT; CDR2 reads SNEGSKA (reference sequence). The CDR3 totals 15 residues. Here the CDR3 reads CSARVPGRGNSPLHF.

This clonotype is identified as medium-sized from frequency. The chain employs TRBV30 and TRBJ1-1; the TCRdb call, TRBD1, lacks DNA for checking. Germline assignment: CDR1 GTSNPN and CDR2 SVGIG (reference sequence). The CDR3 has 14 residues. CDR3 sequence: CAWSALNGGDKAFF. Drawing the rest from reference TRBV30 and TRBJ1-1, the complete variable domain is SQTIHQWPATLVQPVGSPLSLECTVEGTSNPNLYWYRQAAGRGLQLLFYSVGIGQISSEVPQNLSASRPQDRQFILSSKKLLLSDSGFYLCAWSALNGGDKAFFGQGTRLTVV.

This clonotype is identified as large (0.1 to 1%) from frequency. V is TRBV6-2 or TRBV6-3 and J is TRBJ1-1; TCRdb designates TRBD1, a call that cannot be tested without DNA. Germline CDR1 reads MNHEY; CDR2 reads SVGEGT. The CDR3 has 17 amino acids. The CDR3: CASSYPTLGKGNPEAFF.

In terms of frequency, this clonotype is hyperexpanded (1% or more). The chain combines TRBV28 with TRBJ2-4; the D gene TCRdb calls, TRBD1, cannot be checked with no DNA. The CDR3 has 14 amino acids. The germline V gene has CDR1 MDHEN and CDR2 SYDVKM. The CDR3 protein is CASSFLQGGDIQYF.